The 8 T cell receptor beta chains below were found in one sample sequenced in a study of blood T cell repertoires in COVID-19. The data were produced by immunoSEQ multiplex PCR, yet TCRdb's version contains in-frame clones alone and is incomplete. This table holds around 250,000 clones, about nine tenths found once. Sequenced material: PBMCs or T cells enriched from blood (not recorded which). The source of these receptors is a human donor in a cohort exposed to, infected with or recovered from COVID-19 (not recorded which). The donor label of this sample is uncertain.

The CDR3 reads CASSFHGTARTDTQYF. CDR3 nucleotides: TGTGCCAGCAGCTTCCACGGGACAGCACGTACAGATACGCAGTATTTT. The chain employs TRBV5-5 and TRBJ2-3, with TRBD1 identical over 7 bases. Germline V gives CDR1 SGHKS, CDR2 YYEKEE (reference sequence). Trimming removed 2 bases from V and 3 bases from J; junction bases left unmatched: 9. The CDR3 sequence is 16 residues long.

This CDR3 reads CASSVGTGTGLHEQYF. The CDR3 DNA is TGTGCCAGCAGCGTAGGAACCGGGACAGGGCTCCACGAGCAGTACTTC. The chain employs TRBV9 and TRBJ2-7; 9 bases line up with TRBD1. Per the germline V gene, CDR1 is SGDLS and CDR2 is YYNGEE. The J segment lost 5 bases and the V segment lost 0 bases, leaving 9 bases of the junction unmatched. The CDR3 is 16 amino acids.

The CDR3 coding sequence is TGTGCCAGTAGTAGCCGGGACAGGGGGTTCACAGATACGCAGTATTTT. Encoded protein: CASSSRDRGFTDTQYF. The chain recombines TRBV19 with TRBJ2-3; TRBD1 agrees at 11 bases. V trimming: 4 bases; J trimming: 2 bases; junction bases outside the gene matches: 5. This CDR3 region has 16 residues. Looked up from germline, CDR1 is LNHDA and CDR2 is SQIVND (reference sequence). Full variable domain (remainder filled in from reference TRBV19 and TRBJ2-3): DGGITQSPKYLFRKEGQNVTLSCEQNLNHDAMYWYRQDPGQGLRLIYYSQIVNDFQKGDIAEGYSVSREKKESFPLTVTSAQKNPTAFYLCASSSRDRGFTDTQYFGPGTRLTVL.

This chain links TRBV6-2 or TRBV6-3 with TRBJ1-2; D unclear. This CDR3 region has 16 residues. Trimming removed 4 bases at V and 4 bases at J, with 19 bases between. CDR1 and CDR2 from the germline V gene are MNHEY and SVGEGT. Written as DNA, the CDR3 is TGTGCCAGCAGTTCCACCCCCAAAGCTATCCTCTATGGCTACACCTTC. Its translation is CASSSTPKAILYGYTF.

The chain has TRBV9 and TRBJ2-3; no clear D. CDR1 and CDR2 (germline): SGDLS, YYNGEE. CDR3 length: 15 amino acids. V shed 0 bases and J shed 5 bases, with 13 bases lying between them. The DNA of the CDR3 is TGTGCCAGCAGCGTAGCCCCCCAACGAGAAGATACGCAGTATTTT. It is translated as CASSVAPQREDTQYF. Supplemented by reference TRBV9 and TRBJ2-3, the full variable domain reads DSGVTQTPKHLITATGQRVTLRCSPRSGDLSVYWYQQSLDQGLQFLIQYYNGEERAKGNILERFSAQQFPDLHSELNLSSLELGDSALYFCASSVAPQREDTQYFGPGTRLTVL.

This chain uses TRBV5-1 with TRBJ1-4, with D maybe TRBD1 (5 bases). CDR1 is SGHRS, CDR2 YFSETQ, per germline. The CDR3 sequence is 14 residues long. V lost 4 bases and J lost 8, with 15 bases in between. The CDR3 sequence is CASSPTVTAEKLFF. Here the CDR3 DNA reads TGCGCCAGCAGCCCGACAGTTACGGCGGAAAAACTGTTTTTT.

This clone has just a few counts. The CDR3 coding sequence is TGTGCCAGCAGCTTAGATGCGGGGGCCCCCACAGATACGCAGTATTTT. Amino acid sequence: CASSLDAGAPTDTQYF. J is TRBJ2-3 and V is TRBV11-1, with D possibly TRBD2 on 7 matching bases. The CDR3 is 16 residues long. Trimming shortened V by 1 base and J by 2 bases, and 13 bases separated the two germline ends. Germline CDR1 SGHAT, CDR2 FQDESV (reference sequence).

CDR3 sequence: CASSTVSGRGWTTNEKLFF. CDR3 DNA: TGTGCCAGCAGTACCGTTTCGGGAAGGGGGTGGACGACTAATGAAAAACTGTTTTTT. The chain employs TRBV11-2 and TRBJ1-4; tentative D call: TRBD1 (6 bases). The germline V gene has CDR1 SGHAT and CDR2 FQNNGV. This CDR3 is built from 19 residues. The V end was cut by 6 bases, the J end by 2 bases, with 25 bases between. The full variable domain, completed using reference TRBV11-2 and TRBJ1-4, is EAGVAQSPRYKIIEKRQSVAFWCNPISGHATLYWYQQILGQGPKLLIQFQNNGVVDDSQLPKDRFSAERLKGVDSTLKIQPAKLEDSAVYLCASSTVSGRGWTTNEKLFFGSGTQLSVL.